These 22 T cell receptor beta chains were sequenced from one sample in a study of blood T cell repertoires in COVID-19. Profiled with immunoSEQ multiplex PCR; TCRdb holds only in-frame clones, not every one. The sample includes tens of thousands of clones, roughly 90% of them seen just once. Sequencing was performed on peripheral blood. Receptor source: a woman between 40 and 55 years old with active or convalescent COVID-19.

This sequence joins TRBV9 and TRBJ2-1; the D gene is possibly TRBD2 (5 bases). Germline V gene lookup returns CDR1 SGDLS and CDR2 YYNGEE. V lost 7 bases and J 10 bases, leaving 24 bases between the germline ends. The CDR3 spans 15 residues. CDR3 sequence (DNA): TGTGCCAGCTGTCCGAGGGCTACCCCTGACGGGGAGCAGTTCTTC. Its translation is CASCPRATPDGEQFF.

The chain uses TRBV4-1 and TRBJ1-3; D is unresolved. Per germline, CDR1 MGHRA and CDR2 YSYEKL. The CDR3 runs 15 residues. Trimming removed 8 bases from V and 1 base from J, with 15 bases in between. The CDR3 DNA follows: TGCGCCAGCGGGGAGGGCCCGGGTTCTGGAAACACCATATATTTT. Residues: CASGEGPGSGNTIYF.

The chain has TRBV9 and TRBJ1-6; 9 bases align to TRBD1. With V trimmed by 0 bases and J by 10 bases, 5 bases remained unmatched. Germline CDR1 SGDLS, CDR2 YYNGEE. This CDR3 has 15 amino acids. The CDR3 region is CASSVGGQGGSPLHF. CDR3 coding DNA: TGTGCCAGCAGCGTAGGGGGACAGGGTGGCTCACCCCTCCACTTT.

The genes are TRBV5-4 and TRBJ2-3; TRBD2 agrees at 15 bases. The J segment lost 0 bases and the V segment lost 4 bases, leaving 6 bases of the junction unmatched. The germline V gene encodes CDR1 SGHNT and CDR2 YYREEE (reference sequence). CDR3 length: 18 amino acids. This CDR3 reads CASSPGTSGGLSTDTQYF. Here the CDR3 DNA reads TGTGCCAGCAGCCCCGGGACTAGCGGGGGGTTAAGCACAGATACGCAGTATTTT.

J is TRBJ1-5 and V is TRBV5-6, with TRBD1 matching 10 bases. The CDR3 sequence is 16 residues long. The ends lost 0 bases at V and 6 bases at J; junction bases unmatched: 6. Per the germline V gene, CDR1 is SGHDT and CDR2 is YYEEEE. The CDR3 bases are TGTGCCAGCAGCTTGGCCGACAGGGGGCTCGGTCAGCCCCAGCATTTT. Translated, it gives CASSLADRGLGQPQHF.

Remarks on this clone: Other nucleotide sequences in the sample specify the same CDR3. The chain recombines TRBV5-1 with TRBJ1-2; 8 nucleotides match TRBD1. This CDR3 is built from 14 residues. Unmatched junction bases numbered 2, after V lost 1 base and J lost 3 bases. The germline CDR1 and CDR2 sequences are SGHRS and YFSETQ. CDR3 DNA sequence: TGCGCCAGCAGCTTGTCAGGGGGCGACTATGGCTACACCTTC. The encoded protein is CASSLSGGDYGYTF.

The rearrangement joins TRBV5-4 to TRBJ2-5; D is perhaps TRBD2 (6 bases). The germline gives CDR1 SGHNT, CDR2 YYREEE (reference sequence). The CDR3 contains 15 residues. Trimming cost V 0 bases and J 1 base, with 10 bases left between them. CDR3 amino acids: CASSLDAGIQETQYF. In DNA form, the CDR3 reads TGTGCCAGCAGCTTGGACGCGGGGATCCAAGAGACCCAGTACTTC.

This clone was detected only once. This sequence joins TRBV11-2 and TRBJ1-2, with 8 bases aligning to TRBD1. The CDR3 loop spans 19 amino acids. Germline lookup yields CDR1 SGHAT and CDR2 FQNNGV. V lost 1 base and J lost 4; bases outside the gene matches: 17. Here the CDR3 reads CASSLGQGARMGKRYGYTF. DNA of the CDR3: TGTGCCAGCAGCTTAGGGCAGGGGGCGCGGATGGGAAAGCGCTATGGCTACACCTTC.

CDR3 loop: CASSTQLNQPQHF. CDR3 DNA sequence: TGTGCCAGTAGTACACAGCTCAATCAGCCCCAGCATTTT. The J gene is TRBJ1-5, the V gene TRBV19; unclear D gene. The CDR3 runs 13 residues. V was trimmed by 4 bases and J by 3 bases, leaving 7 bases between them. Germline V gives CDR1 LNHDA, CDR2 SQIVND (reference sequence).

The rearrangement joins TRBV19 to TRBJ1-2; no definite D call. V gave up 3 bases and J gave up 8 bases, with 16 bases separating them. CDR1 and CDR2 (germline): LNHDA, SQIVND (reference sequence). The CDR3 runs to 14 residues. The chain's CDR3 is CASSIQVPGKGYTF. CDR3 nucleotides: TGTGCCAGTAGTATCCAGGTGCCGGGGAAGGGCTACACCTTC.

This chain connects TRBV27 to TRBJ2-7; 9 nucleotides match TRBD1. The CDR3 is 14 amino acids. V trimming: 2 bases; J trimming: 5 bases; junction bases outside the gene matches: 4. Germline CDR1 MNHEY, CDR2 SMNVEV (reference sequence). DNA for the CDR3: TGTGCCAGCAGTTTACGGACAGGGGTCCACGAGCAGTACTTC. Translating gives CASSLRTGVHEQYF.

V and J are TRBV9 and TRBJ2-7; 9 positions agree with TRBD1. This CDR3 has 16 residues. Trimming removed 0 bases from V and 3 bases from J; junction bases left unmatched: 7. Germline CDR1 reads SGDLS; CDR2 reads YYNGEE. CDR3 protein: CASSVGSGTGFYEQYF. In DNA, the CDR3 is TGTGCCAGCAGCGTAGGATCTGGGACAGGGTTCTACGAGCAGTACTTC.

This sequence joins TRBV6-4 and TRBJ2-1; D possibly corresponds to TRBD1 (6 bases). The CDR3 totals 15 residues. V was clipped by 5 bases and J by 3 bases, with 14 bases between them. The germline V gene has CDR1 MRHNA and CDR2 SNTAGT. Here the CDR3 DNA reads TGTGCCAGCAGTCCTTCCCCAGGGGACTACAATGAGCAGTTCTTC. Its translation: CASSPSPGDYNEQFF.

This chain links TRBV21-1 with TRBJ1-1; no DNA check was done on the table's D call, TRBD1. TRBV21-1 is flagged as a pseudogene. CDR3 length: 16 amino acids. The CDR3: CASSKVSGQGLLWAFF. CDR3 DNA sequence: TGTGCCAGCAGCAAAGTGTCGGGACAGGGGCTTCTTTGGGCTTTCTTT.

This sequence joins TRBV7-9 and TRBJ2-7; 7 bases match TRBD1. V shed 0 bases and J 4 bases; nucleotides not matched to a gene: 6. CDR3 length: 15 amino acids. In germline, CDR1 is SEHNR, CDR2 FQNEAQ (reference sequence). DNA of the CDR3: TGTGCCAGCAGCTTAGCCGGGACAGTGCAGTACGAGCAGTACTTC. Translated, it gives CASSLAGTVQYEQYF.

This chain joins TRBV19 and TRBJ2-1, with D perhaps TRBD2 (5 bases). V lost 4 bases and J 7 bases, leaving 14 bases between the germline ends. This CDR3 is built from 14 residues. Germline CDR1 LNHDA, CDR2 SQIVND (reference sequence). CDR3 sequence reads: CASSTGVSVNEQFF. The CDR3 nucleotides read TGTGCCAGTAGTACCGGGGTATCAGTGAATGAGCAGTTCTTC.

This clone was found a few times. The rearrangement uses TRBV6-5 and TRBJ1-1, with 12 bases lining up with TRBD1. V dropped 1 base and J dropped 3; count of bases not matched to a gene: 3. This CDR3 has 16 residues. CDR1 and CDR2 (germline): MNHEY, SVGAGI. The CDR3 DNA follows: TGTGCCAGCAGTTACTTTGGGGACAGGGGGCACACTGAAGCTTTCTTT. Translating gives CASSYFGDRGHTEAFF.

V usage is TRBV28 and J usage is TRBJ1-6; TRBD1 matches 8 bases. V was clipped by 2 bases and J by 8 bases; unmatched bases: 5. Looked up from germline, CDR1 is MDHEN and CDR2 is SYDVKM. This CDR3 region has 15 residues. The CDR3: CASSLPGRGHSPLHF. Here the CDR3 DNA reads TGTGCCAGCAGTTTACCGGGCAGGGGGCATTCACCCCTCCACTTT.

The CDR3 is CASSLDARGGGLAGYTF. The CDR3 region has the DNA TGTGCCAGCAGCTTAGATGCCCGAGGGGGGGGGCTAGCAGGCTACACCTTC. This chain joins TRBV7-2 and TRBJ1-2, with D maybe TRBD1 (6 bases). The CDR3 is 17 residues long. Germline lookup yields CDR1 SGHTA and CDR2 FQGNSA. V lost 1 base and J lost 8, with 23 bases in between.

CDR3 loop: CASSQDRTRNYGYTF. As DNA, the CDR3 is TGCGCCAGCAGCCAAGATCGGACACGTAACTATGGCTACACCTTC. V gene TRBV4-3 combines with J gene TRBJ1-2; possibly TRBD1 for D (5 bases). The ends were cut back, 0 bases at V and 1 base at J, with 9 bases in the middle. CDR3 length equals 15 residues. The germline V gene encodes CDR1 LGHNA and CDR2 YSLEER.

The J gene is TRBJ1-3, the V gene TRBV6-2 or TRBV6-3, with D unclear. Germline V CDR1 and CDR2: MNHEY, SVGEGT. The V and J ends lost 5 bases and 0 bases respectively, with 5 bases between them. The CDR3 sequence is 13 residues long. CDR3 in amino acids: CASSLYSGNTIYF. The DNA of the CDR3 is TGTGCCAGCAGTCTCTACTCTGGAAACACCATATATTTT.

The chain has TRBV29-1 and TRBJ2-7, with 7 positions matching TRBD2. The CDR3 has 14 residues. Germline-derived CDR1 and CDR2 are SQVTM and ANQGSEA. V gave up 4 bases and J gave up 0 bases; unmatched junction bases: 6. CDR3 sequence reads: CSVAGGTSSYEQYF. The CDR3 DNA reads as TGCAGCGTTGCGGGGGGAACTAGCTCCTACGAGCAGTACTTC.